The sequence of this T cell receptor (beta chain) was determined in a study of blood T cell repertoires in COVID-19. Overall study: Acute-phase and convalescent COVID-19 samples originated in the United States, Italy and Spain. PBMCs, B-cell-depleted T cells, or T cells were the source of the cDNA or gDNA that made up the material.

Methods used by the authors: Reference gene primers were amplified, and this amplification served to estimate nucleated cell counts. Profiling relied on immunoSEQ multiplex PCR, and the TCRdb table lists in-frame clones only, not all of them. V and J calls and clone size follow that table, whereas D and trimming were derived from the DNA. The data show 200,000 to 300,000 clones, over 80% seen once. CDR1 and CDR2 from the germline V gene are MGHDK and SYGVNS. V was pared by 3 bases and J by 0 bases, with 12 bases between. This CDR3 region has 15 residues. The V call is TRBV25-1, the J call TRBJ2-7; D is perhaps TRBD1 (6 bases). Sequenced: peripheral blood. This receptor was taken from a woman in her thirties or forties who had recovered from COVID-19. CDR3: CASSEAGARSYEQYF. CDR3 DNA sequence: TGTGCCAGCAGTGAGGCAGGGGCCCGCTCCTACGAGCAGTACTTC.